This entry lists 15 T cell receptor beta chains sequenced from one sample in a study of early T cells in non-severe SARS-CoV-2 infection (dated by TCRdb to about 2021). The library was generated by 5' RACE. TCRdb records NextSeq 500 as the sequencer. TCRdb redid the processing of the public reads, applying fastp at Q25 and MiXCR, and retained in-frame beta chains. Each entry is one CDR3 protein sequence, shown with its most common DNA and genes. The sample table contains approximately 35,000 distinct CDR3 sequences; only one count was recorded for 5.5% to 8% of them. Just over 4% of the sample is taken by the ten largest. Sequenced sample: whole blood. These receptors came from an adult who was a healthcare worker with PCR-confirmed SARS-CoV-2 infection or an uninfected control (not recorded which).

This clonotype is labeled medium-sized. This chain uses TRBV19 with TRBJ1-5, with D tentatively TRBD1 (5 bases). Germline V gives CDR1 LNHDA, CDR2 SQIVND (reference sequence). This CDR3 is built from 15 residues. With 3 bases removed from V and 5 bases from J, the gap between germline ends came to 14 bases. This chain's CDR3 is CASSMSSGRHQPQHF. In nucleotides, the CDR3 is TGTGCCAGTAGTATGAGTTCGGGGCGTCATCAGCCCCAGCATTTT.

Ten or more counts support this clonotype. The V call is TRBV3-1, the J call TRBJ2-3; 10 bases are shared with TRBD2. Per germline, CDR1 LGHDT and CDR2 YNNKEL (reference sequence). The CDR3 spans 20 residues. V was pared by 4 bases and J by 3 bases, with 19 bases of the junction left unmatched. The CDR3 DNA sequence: TGTGCCAGCAGCCTGGGGACTCTAGCGGGAGAGGAATCGGCAACAGATACGCAGTATTTT. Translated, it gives CASSLGTLAGEESATDTQYF.

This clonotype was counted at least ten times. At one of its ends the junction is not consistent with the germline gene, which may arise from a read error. The DNA for the CDR3 is TGTGCCAGCTCCGGGAAGTCCTCCGAGCAGTACTTC. As protein: CASSGKSSEQYF. The chain combines TRBV7-9 with TRBJ2-7; D perhaps matches TRBD2 (5 bases). The CDR3 length is 12 residues. Germline values: CDR1 SEHNR, CDR2 FQNEAQ (reference sequence).

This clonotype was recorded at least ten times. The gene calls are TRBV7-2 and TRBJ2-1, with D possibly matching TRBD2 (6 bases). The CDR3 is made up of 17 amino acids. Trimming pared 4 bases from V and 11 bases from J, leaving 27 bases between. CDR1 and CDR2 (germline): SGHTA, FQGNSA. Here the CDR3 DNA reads TGTGCCAGCAGCTCCCACCCCACCGGGACTGGGCGGGGAAAGCAGTTCTTC. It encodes CASSSHPTGTGRGKQFF.

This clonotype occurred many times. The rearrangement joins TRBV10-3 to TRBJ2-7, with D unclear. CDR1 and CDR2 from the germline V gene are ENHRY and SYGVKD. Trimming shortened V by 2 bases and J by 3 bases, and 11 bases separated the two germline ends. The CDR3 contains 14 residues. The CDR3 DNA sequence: TGTGCCATCAGTGAGAAGTGGGGTCGCTACGAGCAGTACTTC. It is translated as CAISEKWGRYEQYF.

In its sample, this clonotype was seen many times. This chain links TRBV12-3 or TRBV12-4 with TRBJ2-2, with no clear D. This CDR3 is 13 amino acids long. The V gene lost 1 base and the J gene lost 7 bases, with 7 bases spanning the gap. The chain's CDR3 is CASSLELVGELFF. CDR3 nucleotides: TGTGCCAGCAGTTTAGAGCTAGTCGGGGAGCTGTTTTTT.

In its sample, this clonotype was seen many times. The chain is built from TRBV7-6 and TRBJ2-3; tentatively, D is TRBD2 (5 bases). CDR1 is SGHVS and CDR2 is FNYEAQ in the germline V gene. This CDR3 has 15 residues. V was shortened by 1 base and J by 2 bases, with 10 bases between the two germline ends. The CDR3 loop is CASSLEAAATDTQYF. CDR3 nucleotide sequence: TGTGCCAGCAGCTTAGAGGCAGCGGCCACAGATACGCAGTATTTT.

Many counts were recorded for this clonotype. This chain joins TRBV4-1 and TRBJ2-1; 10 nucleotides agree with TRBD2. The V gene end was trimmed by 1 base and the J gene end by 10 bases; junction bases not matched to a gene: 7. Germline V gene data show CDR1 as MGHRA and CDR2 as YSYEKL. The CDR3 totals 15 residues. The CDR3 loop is CASSQGTSGGGEQFF. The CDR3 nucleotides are TGCGCCAGCAGCCAAGGGACTAGCGGAGGAGGAGAGCAGTTCTTC.

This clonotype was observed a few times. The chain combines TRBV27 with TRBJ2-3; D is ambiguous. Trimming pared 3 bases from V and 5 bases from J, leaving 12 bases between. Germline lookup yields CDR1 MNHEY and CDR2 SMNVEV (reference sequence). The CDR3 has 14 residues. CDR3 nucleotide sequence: TGTGCCAGCAGTTTGGGCCAAGTTGGAGATACGCAGTATTTT. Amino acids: CASSLGQVGDTQYF.

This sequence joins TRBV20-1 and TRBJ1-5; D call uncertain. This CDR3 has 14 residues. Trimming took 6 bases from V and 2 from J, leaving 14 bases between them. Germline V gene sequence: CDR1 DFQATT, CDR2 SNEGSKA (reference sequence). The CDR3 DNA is TGCAGTGCCGACCTGGGAATGGGCAATCAGCCCCAGCATTTT. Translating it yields CSADLGMGNQPQHF.

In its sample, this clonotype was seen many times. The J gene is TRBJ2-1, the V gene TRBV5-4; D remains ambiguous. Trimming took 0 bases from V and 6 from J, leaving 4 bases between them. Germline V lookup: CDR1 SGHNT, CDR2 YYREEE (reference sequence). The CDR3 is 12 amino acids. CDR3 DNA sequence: TGTGCCAGCAGCTTGGAGGGCAATGAGCAGTTCTTC. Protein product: CASSLEGNEQFF. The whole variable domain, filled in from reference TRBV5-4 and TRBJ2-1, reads ETGVTQSPTHLIKTRGQQVTLRCSSQSGHNTVSWYQQALGQGPQFIFQYYREEENGRGNFPPRFSGLQFPNYSSELNVNALELDDSALYLCASSLEGNEQFFGPGTRLTVL.

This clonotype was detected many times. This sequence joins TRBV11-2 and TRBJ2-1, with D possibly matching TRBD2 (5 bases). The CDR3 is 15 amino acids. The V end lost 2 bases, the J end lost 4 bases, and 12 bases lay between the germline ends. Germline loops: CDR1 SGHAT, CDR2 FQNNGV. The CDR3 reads CASSLPPERYNEQFF. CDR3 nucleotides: TGTGCCAGCAGCTTACCCCCGGAGCGGTACAATGAGCAGTTCTTC.

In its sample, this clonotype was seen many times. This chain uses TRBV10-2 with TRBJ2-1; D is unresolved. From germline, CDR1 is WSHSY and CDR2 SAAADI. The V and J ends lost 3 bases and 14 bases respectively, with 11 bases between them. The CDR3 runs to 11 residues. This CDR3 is CASSDGPREFF. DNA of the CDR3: TGCGCCAGCAGTGATGGACCTCGGGAGTTCTTC.

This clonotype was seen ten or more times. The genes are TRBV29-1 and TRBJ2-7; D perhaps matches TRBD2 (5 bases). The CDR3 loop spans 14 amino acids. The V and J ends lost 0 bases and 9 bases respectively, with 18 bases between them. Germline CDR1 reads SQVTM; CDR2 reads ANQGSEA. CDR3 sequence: CSVEDPVEGLGQYF. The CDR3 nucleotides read TGCAGCGTTGAAGATCCGGTAGAGGGCTTAGGGCAGTACTTC.

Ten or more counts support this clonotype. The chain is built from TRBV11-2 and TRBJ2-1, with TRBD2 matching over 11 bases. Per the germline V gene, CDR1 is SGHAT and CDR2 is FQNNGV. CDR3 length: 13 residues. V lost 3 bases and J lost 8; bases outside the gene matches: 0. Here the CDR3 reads CASSLGLADEQFF. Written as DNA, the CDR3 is TGTGCCAGCAGCTTGGGACTAGCGGATGAGCAGTTCTTC.